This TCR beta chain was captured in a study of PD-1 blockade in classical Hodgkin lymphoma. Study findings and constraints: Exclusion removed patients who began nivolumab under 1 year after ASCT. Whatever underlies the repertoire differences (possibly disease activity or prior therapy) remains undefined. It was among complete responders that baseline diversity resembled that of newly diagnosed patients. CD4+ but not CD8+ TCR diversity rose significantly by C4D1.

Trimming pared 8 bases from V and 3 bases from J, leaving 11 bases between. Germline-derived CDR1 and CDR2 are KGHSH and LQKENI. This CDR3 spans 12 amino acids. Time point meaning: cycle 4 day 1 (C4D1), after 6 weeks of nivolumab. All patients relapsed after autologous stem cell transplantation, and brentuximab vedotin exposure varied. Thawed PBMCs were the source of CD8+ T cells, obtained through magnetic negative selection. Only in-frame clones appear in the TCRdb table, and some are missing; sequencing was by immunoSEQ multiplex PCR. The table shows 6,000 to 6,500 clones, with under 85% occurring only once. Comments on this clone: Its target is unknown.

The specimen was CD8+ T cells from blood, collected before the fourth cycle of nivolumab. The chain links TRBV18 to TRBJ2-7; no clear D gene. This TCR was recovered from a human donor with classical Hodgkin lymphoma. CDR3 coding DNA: TGTGCCAGCGTTGGCCAGAGCTACGAGCAGTACTTC. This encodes CASVGQSYEQYF.